This T cell receptor (beta chain) came from a study of blood T cell repertoires in COVID-19. Study as a whole: There were acute and convalescent COVID-19 samples, and they came from the United States, Italy and Spain. The cDNA or gDNA used as material had been derived from T cells, B-cell-depleted T cells, or PBMCs.

Only a few counts were recorded for this clone. Trimming took 5 bases from V and 8 from J; bases not matched to a gene: 13. The CDR3 is 17 residues long. Germline V gives CDR1 SEHNR, CDR2 FQNEAQ (reference sequence). Libraries were prepared by immunoSEQ multiplex PCR; TCRdb keeps only in-frame clonotypes and omits some of them. The data contain about 380,000 clones, 81% of them singletons. This receptor was identified in a human donor with acute or convalescent COVID-19. The donor label of this sample is uncertain. Source material: peripheral blood. The chain employs TRBV7-9 and TRBJ2-3, with 13 positions matching TRBD2. The CDR3 sequence: CASSPHRLAGGRGTQYF. As DNA, the CDR3 is TGTGCCAGCAGCCCTCATCGACTAGCGGGGGGCCGAGGTACGCAGTATTTT.